The present entry profiles one T cell receptor (beta chain) with its context. Assay used: immunoSEQ multiplex PCR; TCRdb lists only in-frame clones, some missing. The top ten hold 0.31% of the sample, which has about 94,000 clones, around 87% seen once. Sampling of blood occurred at baseline, cycle 4 day 1, and cycle 7 day 1. The sample comes from a study of OX40 agonist ivuxolimab in advanced cancers. The CDR3 runs to 18 residues. Trimming shortened V by 0 bases and J by 7 bases, and 24 bases separated the two germline ends. The germline CDR1 and CDR2 sequences are SGHAT and FQDESV (reference sequence).

The chain employs TRBV11-1 and TRBJ1-1; D uncertain. The sequences come from CD4+ or CD8+ T cells sorted from blood, collected in a trial of the OX40 agonist ivuxolimab. This TCR was sampled from an adult with an advanced solid tumor such as melanoma, head and neck, liver or kidney cancer. The CDR3 protein is CASSLALGLGSDPNEAFF. CDR3 bases: TGTGCCAGCAGCTTAGCCTTGGGTTTGGGCAGCGACCCAAATGAAGCTTTCTTT.